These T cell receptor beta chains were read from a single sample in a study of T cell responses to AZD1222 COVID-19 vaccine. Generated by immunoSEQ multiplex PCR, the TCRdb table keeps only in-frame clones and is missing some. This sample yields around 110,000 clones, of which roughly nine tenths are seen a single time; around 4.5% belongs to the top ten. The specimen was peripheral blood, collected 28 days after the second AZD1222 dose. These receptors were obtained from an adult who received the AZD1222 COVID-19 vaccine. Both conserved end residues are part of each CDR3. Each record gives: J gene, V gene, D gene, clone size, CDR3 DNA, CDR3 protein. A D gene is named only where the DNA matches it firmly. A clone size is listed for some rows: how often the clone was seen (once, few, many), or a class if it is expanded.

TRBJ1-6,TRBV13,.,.,TGTGCCAGCAGCCCCCCCGCAGGCTATAATTCACCCCTCCACTTT,CASSPPAGYNSPLHF
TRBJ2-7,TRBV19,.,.,TGTGCCAGTAGTATCCGGCAGGGAGCCTACGAGCAGTACTTC,CASSIRQGAYEQYF
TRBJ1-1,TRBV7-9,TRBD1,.,TGTGCCAGCAGCCGGGACAGTATCATGAACACTGAAGCTTTCTTT,CASSRDSIMNTEAFF
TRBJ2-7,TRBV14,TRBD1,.,TGTGCCAGCAGCCAAGACGGACAGGTAGCCGAGCAGTACTTC,CASSQDGQVAEQYF
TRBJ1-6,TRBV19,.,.,TGTGCCAGCGGGACCCAAGGACGTAATTCACCCCTCCACTTT,CASGTQGRNSPLHF
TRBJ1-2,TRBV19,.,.,TGTGCCAGTAGTGTCCCTTCGGCCGGAGAAGTTAACTATGGCTACACCTTC,CASSVPSAGEVNYGYTF
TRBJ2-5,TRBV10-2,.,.,TGCGCCAGCAGTGAGGGGGGTGGACACCCCCAAGAGACCCAGTACTTC,CASSEGGGHPQETQYF
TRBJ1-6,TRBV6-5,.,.,TGTGCCAGCAGTTACTCTGGGTACAGGTCGCTGGCACCCCTCCACTTT,CASSYSGYRSLAPLHF
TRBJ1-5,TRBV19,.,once,TGTGCCAGTCATGATCAGGGGTCTCAGCCCCAGCATTTT,CASHDQGSQPQHF
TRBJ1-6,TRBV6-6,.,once,TGTGCCAGCAGTTACCAGGACAGCGTTAATTCACCCCTCCACTTT,CASSYQDSVNSPLHF
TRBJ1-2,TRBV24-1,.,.,TGTGCCACCAGTGATCGGACGGGCTTCTATGGCTACACCTTC,CATSDRTGFYGYTF
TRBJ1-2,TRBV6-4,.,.,TGTGCCAGCAGTCGCGACGGATATGGCTACACCTTC,CASSRDGYGYTF
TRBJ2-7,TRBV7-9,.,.,TGTGCCAGCAGCCCCGTGGGGGCAGCCTCCTACGAGCAGTACTTC,CASSPVGAASYEQYF
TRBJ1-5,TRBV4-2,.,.,TGTGCCAGCAGCCAAGAATTGAGAAGCTCCCAACCGATCCAGCATTTT,CASSQELRSSQPIQHF
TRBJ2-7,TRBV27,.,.,TGTGCCAGCAGTTTTATGGAGGGGGACGAGCAGTACTTC,CASSFMEGDEQYF
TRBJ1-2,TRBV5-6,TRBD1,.,TGTGCCAGCAGCTTGGGGGCAGGGGGCGACGGCTACACCTTC,CASSLGAGGDGYTF
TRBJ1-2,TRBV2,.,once,TGTGCCAGCCTTGCAACGGGCTCCCCCCATGGCTACACCTTC,CASLATGSPHGYTF
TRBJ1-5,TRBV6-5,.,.,TGTGCCAGCAGTTACTCGAGCTTCGGCAATCAGCCCCAGCATTTT,CASSYSSFGNQPQHF